The rows below give T cell receptor beta chains drawn from one sample of a study of PD-L1 blockade in urothelial cancer. Using immunoSEQ multiplex PCR, the repertoire was profiled, and TCRdb retains in-frame clones only, with some absent. The table lists 15,000 to 20,000 clones, over 75% of them singletons, with roughly an eighth in the top ten. This sample comprised PBMCs, obtained around atezolizumab (anti-PD-L1) treatment. The receptors here all came from a man in his 70s with urothelial cancer. Each CDR3 is given with its conserved first and last residue. Fields, in order: J gene, D gene, clone size, CDR3 length, V gene, CDR3 protein, CDR3 DNA. D genes are given only for firm matches. Only some rows state a clone size, as once, few, many or a class for expanded clones.

TRBJ2-6	.	.	15	TRBV19	CAGGTAHSGANVLTF	TGTGCCGGCGGGACAGCTCACTCTGGGGCCAACGTCCTGACTTTC
TRBJ1-1	TRBD1	.	18	TRBV18	CASSPRVSTGVMGTEAFF	TGTGCCAGCTCACCCAGGGTCTCGACAGGGGTCATGGGCACTGAAGCTTTCTTT
TRBJ2-5	.	few	15	TRBV6-4	CASSQGLSGGETQYF	TGTGCCAGCAGTCAGGGACTGTCAGGAGGAGAGACCCAGTACTTC
TRBJ2-7	TRBD2	.	15	TRBV5-4	CASSLDSSGGYEQYF	TGTGCCAGCAGCTTGGATTCTAGCGGGGGGTACGAGCAGTACTTC
TRBJ1-5	.	.	16	TRBV6-1	CASSGAAGGGNQPQHF	TGTGCCAGCAGTGGAGCAGCGGGGGGCGGCAATCAGCCCCAGCATTTT
TRBJ2-7	TRBD2	.	14	TRBV11-2	CASSPGAGVVEQYF	TGTGCCAGCAGCCCCGGGGCGGGGGTGGTTGAGCAGTACTTC
TRBJ1-4	.	.	13	TRBV14	CASSRGEGEKLFF	TGTGCCAGCAGCCGGGGAGAAGGTGAAAAACTGTTTTTT
TRBJ2-7	.	.	13	TRBV28	CASSAGQSYEQYF	TGTGCCAGCAGTGCGGGACAGTCCTACGAGCAGTACTTC
TRBJ2-1	TRBD2	.	15	TRBV7-2	CASSLAGGGANEQFF	TGTGCCAGCAGCTTAGCCGGGGGGGGCGCAAATGAGCAGTTCTTC
TRBJ1-2	.	.	14	TRBV7-9	CASSSTETNYGYTF	TGTGCCAGCAGCTCCACAGAAACGAACTATGGCTACACCTTC
TRBJ1-2	.	.	15	TRBV7-9	CASSSPGRSNYGYTF	TGTGCCAGCAGCTCACCAGGGCGTTCCAACTATGGCTACACCTTC
TRBJ1-5	.	.	14	TRBV19	CASSDRGDSALRHF	TGTGCCAGTAGTGACAGAGGCGATTCAGCCTTAAGGCATTTT
TRBJ1-6	.	.	12	TRBV7-9	CASSSVGSPLHF	TGTGCCAGCAGCTCCGTCGGTTCACCCCTCCACTTT
TRBJ1-2	.	.	13	TRBV5-1	CASSLAIQYGYTF	TGCGCCAGCAGCTTGGCCATACAGTATGGCTACACCTTC
TRBJ2-2	.	.	15	TRBV15	CATSRDPGIGGELFF	TGTGCCACCAGCAGAGATCCGGGGATAGGCGGGGAGCTGTTTTTT
TRBJ1-5	TRBD1	.	13	TRBV5-8	CASSSRGNQPQHF	TGTGCCAGCAGCAGCAGGGGGAATCAGCCCCAGCATTTT
TRBJ1-5	.	.	17	TRBV7-2	CASSSVPGARSNQPQHF	TGTGCCAGCAGCTCGGTCCCAGGGGCCAGGAGCAATCAGCCCCAGCATTTT
TRBJ2-7	TRBD1	once	14	TRBV5-1	CASSPPGQGYEQYF	TGCGCCAGCAGCCCACCGGGACAGGGCTACGAGCAGTACTTC
TRBJ2-7	TRBD2	.	14	TRBV5-1	CASSTAGGLYEQYF	TGCGCCAGCAGCACAGCGGGGGGACTATACGAGCAGTACTTC
TRBJ1-2	.	.	17	TRBV27	CASSSNPVGRLNYGYTF	TGTGCCAGCAGTTCGAACCCCGTGGGCAGACTAAACTATGGCTACACCTTC
TRBJ1-1	.	.	14	TRBV4-1	CASSASAAESEAFF	TGCGCCAGCAGCGCCTCAGCCGCGGAGAGCGAAGCTTTCTTT
TRBJ1-1	.	.	14	TRBV7-9	CASSLTATNTEAFF	TGTGCCAGCAGCTTGACAGCCACGAACACTGAAGCTTTCTTT
TRBJ2-1	.	.	16	TRBV5-1	CASSLVSGGSYNEQFF	TGCGCCAGCAGCTTGGTATCCGGGGGATCCTACAATGAGCAGTTCTTC
TRBJ2-7	TRBD1	.	14	TRBV4-1	CASSLGDSSYEQYF	TGCGCCAGCAGCCTGGGGGACAGCTCCTACGAGCAGTACTTC
TRBJ1-5	TRBD1	.	11	TRBV7-9	CVTGINQPQHF	TGCGTGACAGGGATTAATCAGCCCCAGCATTTT
TRBJ2-1	.	.	12	TRBV14	CASSQWAIEQFF	TGTGCCAGCAGCCAATGGGCTATTGAGCAGTTCTTC
TRBJ1-2	TRBD1	.	13	TRBV6-1	CASMDRADYGYTF	TGTGCCAGCATGGACAGGGCGGACTATGGCTACACCTTC
TRBJ2-4	TRBD2	.	19	TRBV30	CAWDDRGGRYSVAKNIQYF	TGTGCCTGGGATGACCGGGGGGGCCGCTATTCGGTAGCCAAAAACATTCAGTACTTC
TRBJ2-3	TRBD2	.	14	TRBV2	CAGGLAVSTDTQYF	TGTGCCGGTGGACTAGCAGTTAGCACAGATACGCAGTATTTT
TRBJ1-5	.	.	15	TRBV2	CASQMRWTAKEPQHF	TGTGCCAGCCAGATGCGTTGGACAGCCAAAGAGCCCCAGCATTTT
TRBJ2-5	TRBD1	.	13	TRBV18	CASSQGQGETQYF	TGTGCCAGCTCACAAGGACAGGGAGAGACCCAGTACTTC
TRBJ2-7	TRBD1	.	15	TRBV11-2	CASSIYRDSSYEQYF	TGTGCCAGCAGCATATACCGGGACAGCTCCTACGAGCAGTACTTC